This T cell receptor (beta chain) was recovered during a study of CD8 T cells in Susac syndrome. The authors reverse transcribed roughly 0.45 to 1 ug RNA with random hexamers. The method of amplification for TCR beta CDR3 was immunoSEQ multiplex PCR, covering 54 Vbeta and 13 Jbeta. TCRdb re-called the immunoSEQ multiplex PCR reads through MiXCR, storing one row per CDR3 protein. The sample records under 200,000 distinct CDR3 sequences, approximately 95% being singletons. Between the trimmed V and J ends, which lost 4 bases and 6 bases, there was a span of 16 bases. This CDR3 is built from 14 residues. Germline CDR1 reads SGHNT; CDR2 reads YYREEE (reference sequence).

The V and J genes are TRBV5-4 and TRBJ1-2, with D perhaps TRBD1 (5 bases). This clonotype was obtained from a human donor with Susac syndrome. The sample taken for sequencing was CD4+ T cells from PBMCs. CDR3 in DNA: TGTGCCAGCAGCGTTCGGGACCGAAATCATGGCTACACCTTC. As protein: CASSVRDRNHGYTF.